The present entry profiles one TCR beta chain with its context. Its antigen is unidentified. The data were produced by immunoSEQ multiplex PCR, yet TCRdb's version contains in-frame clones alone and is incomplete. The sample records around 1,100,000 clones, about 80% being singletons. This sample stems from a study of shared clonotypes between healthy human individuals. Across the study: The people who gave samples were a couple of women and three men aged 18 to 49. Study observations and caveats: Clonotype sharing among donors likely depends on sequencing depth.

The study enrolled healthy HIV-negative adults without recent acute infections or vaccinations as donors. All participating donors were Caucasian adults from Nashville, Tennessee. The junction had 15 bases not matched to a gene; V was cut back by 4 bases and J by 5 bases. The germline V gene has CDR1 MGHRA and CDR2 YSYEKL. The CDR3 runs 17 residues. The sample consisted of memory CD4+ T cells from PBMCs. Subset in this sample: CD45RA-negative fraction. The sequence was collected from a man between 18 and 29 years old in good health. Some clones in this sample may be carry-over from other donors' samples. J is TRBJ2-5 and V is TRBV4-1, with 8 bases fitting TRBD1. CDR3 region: CASSPRGRTGRIETQYF. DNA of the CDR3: TGCGCCAGCAGCCCGAGGGGGCGGACAGGGAGAATTGAGACCCAGTACTTC.